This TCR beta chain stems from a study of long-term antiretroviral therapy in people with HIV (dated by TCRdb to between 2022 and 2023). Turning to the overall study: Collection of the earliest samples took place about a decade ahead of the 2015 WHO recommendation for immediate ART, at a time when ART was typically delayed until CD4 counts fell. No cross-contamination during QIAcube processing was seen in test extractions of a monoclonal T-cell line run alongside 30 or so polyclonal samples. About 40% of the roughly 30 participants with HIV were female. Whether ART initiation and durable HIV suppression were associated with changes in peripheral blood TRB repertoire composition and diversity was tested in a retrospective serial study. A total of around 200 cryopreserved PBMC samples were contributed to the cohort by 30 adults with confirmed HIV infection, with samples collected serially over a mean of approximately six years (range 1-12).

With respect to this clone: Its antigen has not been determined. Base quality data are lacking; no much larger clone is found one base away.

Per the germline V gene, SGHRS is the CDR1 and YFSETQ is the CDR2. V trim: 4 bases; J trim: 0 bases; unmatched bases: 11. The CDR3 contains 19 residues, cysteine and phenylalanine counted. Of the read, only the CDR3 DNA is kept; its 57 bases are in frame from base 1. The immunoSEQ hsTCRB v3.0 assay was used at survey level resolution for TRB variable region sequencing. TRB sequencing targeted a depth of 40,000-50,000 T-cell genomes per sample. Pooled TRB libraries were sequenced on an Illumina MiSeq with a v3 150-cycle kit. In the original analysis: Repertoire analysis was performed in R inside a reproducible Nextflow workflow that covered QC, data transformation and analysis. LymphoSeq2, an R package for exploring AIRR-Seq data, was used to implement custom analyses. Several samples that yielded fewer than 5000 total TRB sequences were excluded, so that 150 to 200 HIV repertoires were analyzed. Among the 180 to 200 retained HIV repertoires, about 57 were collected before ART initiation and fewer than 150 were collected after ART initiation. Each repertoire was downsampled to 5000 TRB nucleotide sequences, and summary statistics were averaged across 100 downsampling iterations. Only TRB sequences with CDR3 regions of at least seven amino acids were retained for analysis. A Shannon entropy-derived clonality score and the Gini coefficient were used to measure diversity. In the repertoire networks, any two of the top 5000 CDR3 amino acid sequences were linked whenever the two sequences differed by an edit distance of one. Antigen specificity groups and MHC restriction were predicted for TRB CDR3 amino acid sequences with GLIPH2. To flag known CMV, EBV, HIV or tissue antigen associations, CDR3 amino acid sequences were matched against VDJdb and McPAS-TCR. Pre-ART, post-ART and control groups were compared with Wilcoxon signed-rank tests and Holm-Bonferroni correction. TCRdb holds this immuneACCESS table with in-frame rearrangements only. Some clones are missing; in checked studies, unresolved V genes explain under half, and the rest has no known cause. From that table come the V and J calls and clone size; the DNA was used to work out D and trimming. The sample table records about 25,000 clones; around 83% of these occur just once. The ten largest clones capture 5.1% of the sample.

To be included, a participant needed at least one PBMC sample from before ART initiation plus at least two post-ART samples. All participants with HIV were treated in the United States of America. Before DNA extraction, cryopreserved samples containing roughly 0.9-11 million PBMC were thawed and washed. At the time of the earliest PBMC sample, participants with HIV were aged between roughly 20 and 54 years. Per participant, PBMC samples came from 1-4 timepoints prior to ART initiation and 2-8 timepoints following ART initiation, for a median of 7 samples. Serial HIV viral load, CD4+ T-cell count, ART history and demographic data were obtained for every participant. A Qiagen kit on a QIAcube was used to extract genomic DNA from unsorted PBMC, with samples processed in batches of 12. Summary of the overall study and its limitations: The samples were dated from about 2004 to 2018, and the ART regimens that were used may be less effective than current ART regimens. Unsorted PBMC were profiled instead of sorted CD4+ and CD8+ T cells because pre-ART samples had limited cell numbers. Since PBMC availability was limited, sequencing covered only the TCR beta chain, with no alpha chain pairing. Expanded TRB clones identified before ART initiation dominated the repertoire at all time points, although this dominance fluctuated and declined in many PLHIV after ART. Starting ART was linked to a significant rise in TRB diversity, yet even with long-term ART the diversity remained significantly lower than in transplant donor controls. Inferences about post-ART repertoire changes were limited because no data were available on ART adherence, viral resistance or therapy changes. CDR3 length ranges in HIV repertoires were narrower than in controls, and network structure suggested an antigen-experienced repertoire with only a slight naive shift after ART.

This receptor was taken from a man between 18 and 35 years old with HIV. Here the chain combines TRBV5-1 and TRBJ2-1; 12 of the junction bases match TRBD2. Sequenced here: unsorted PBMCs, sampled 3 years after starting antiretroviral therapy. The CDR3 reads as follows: CASSRGPLAGGSSYNEQFF. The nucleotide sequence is TGCGCCAGCAGCCGCGGACCTCTAGCGGGGGGGAGCTCCTACAATGAGCAGTTCTTC.